The text below deals with one T cell receptor beta chain. The antigen remains unidentified. The sample is drawn from a study of shared clonotypes between healthy human individuals. The input for sorted-subset replicate PCRs was 200 to 250 ng DNA, around 30,000 T cell genomes. The method was immunoSEQ multiplex PCR; TCRdb's version includes in-frame clones alone and lacks a portion of them. The table records some 320,000 clones, around 87% of them present only once. Every donor, a Caucasian adult, lived in Nashville, Tennessee. CD45RO+ cells were combined with CCR7-negative CD45RA+ TemRA cells to form CD8 memory. The study's findings and limits: All-four-donor shared clonotypes had higher generation probabilities than non-shared clonotypes did.

The material sequenced was memory CD8+ T cells sorted from blood. Regarding subset: CD45RO+ cells pooled with CCR7-negative TemRA cells. This TCR came from a man aged 18 to 30 in good health.

The CDR3 DNA reads TGTGCCAGCAGCCCTACTAGCGGGGTTTATACCGGGGAGCTGTTTTTT. Amino acids: CASSPTSGVYTGELFF. The V gene is TRBV9, the J gene TRBJ2-2, with TRBD2 matching over 10 bases. Germline V CDR1 and CDR2: SGDLS, YYNGEE. The CDR3 extends over 16 amino acids. The V and J ends lost 4 bases and 5 bases, in that order; junction bases with no gene match: 8.